Presented here are 24 T cell receptor beta chains from one specimen sequenced in a study of CD8 T cells in Susac syndrome. An input of about 0.5 to 1 ug of RNA was subjected to reverse transcription using random hexamers. Using its own MiXCR run on the immunoSEQ multiplex PCR reads, TCRdb lists one record per CDR3 protein. The profile shows tens of thousands of distinct CDR3 sequences, around 94% of them singletons. The sequenced sample was CD8+ T cells from PBMCs. The source of these receptors is a human donor in good health.

The rearrangement uses TRBV7-9 and TRBJ2-5, with D possibly matching TRBD1 (6 bases). This CDR3 region has 17 residues. V was cut by 6 bases and J by 2 bases, with 22 bases left in between. The germline V gene has CDR1 SEHNR and CDR2 FQNEAQ (reference sequence). This CDR3 reads CASSPEPWTDPQETQYF. CDR3 coding DNA: TGTGCCAGCAGTCCTGAGCCGTGGACAGATCCACAAGAGACCCAGTACTTC. Based on the CDR3 plus reference TRBV7-9 and TRBJ2-5, the full variable domain is DTGVSQNPRHKITKRGQNVTFRCDPISEHNRLYWYRQTLGQGPEFLTYFQNEAQLEKSRLLSDRFSAERPKGSFSTLEIQRTEQGDSAMYLCASSPEPWTDPQETQYFGPGTRLLVL.

CDR3: CASSSSGLAGGPRTYEQFF. CDR3 DNA: TGTGCCAGCAGCTCGTCGGGACTAGCGGGGGGGCCTAGAACTTATGAGCAGTTCTTC. This chain uses TRBV9 with TRBJ2-1; 16 bases match TRBD2. Looked up from germline, CDR1 is SGDLS and CDR2 is YYNGEE. The CDR3 extends over 19 amino acids. The V gene end was trimmed by 4 bases and the J gene end by 8 bases; junction bases not matched to a gene: 15.

The rearrangement links TRBV29-1 to TRBJ2-1, with 9 nucleotides matching TRBD2. Germline V gene lookup returns CDR1 SQVTM and CDR2 ANQGSEA. Trimming at V came to 6 bases and at J to 0 bases, leaving 9 bases not matched to a gene. The CDR3 spans 16 residues. Written as DNA, the CDR3 is TGCAGCGTCGAGGGGTATAGCGGGGGCTCCTACAATGAGCAGTTCTTC. Translated: CSVEGYSGGSYNEQFF.

The chain has TRBV19 and TRBJ1-2; D call uncertain. CDR3 size: 12 residues. Germline CDR1 is LNHDA and CDR2 is SQIVND (reference sequence). V gave up 3 bases and J gave up 8 bases, with 10 bases separating them. The CDR3 nucleotides are TGTGCCAGTAGTATGGGCGAGCACGGCTACACCTTC. The encoded protein is CASSMGEHGYTF.

The chain recombines TRBV12-3 or TRBV12-4 with TRBJ2-2, with D perhaps matching TRBD2 (6 bases). Trimming cost V 7 bases and J 7 bases, with 13 bases left between them. The CDR3 loop spans 13 amino acids. CDR3: CASKEGPIGELFF. CDR3 in DNA: TGTGCCAGCAAGGAGGGGCCAATCGGGGAGCTGTTTTTT.

V is TRBV4-3 and J is TRBJ1-2; 10 bases match TRBD1. From germline, CDR1 is LGHNA and CDR2 YSLEER. With 2 bases clipped from V and 7 bases from J, the junction kept 13 bases outside the gene matches. The CDR3 is 17 amino acids. CDR3 amino acids: CASSQLGAGTGVFGYTF. In nucleotides, the CDR3 is TGCGCCAGCAGCCAACTCGGGGCCGGGACAGGGGTATTTGGCTACACCTTC.

V gene TRBV12-3 or TRBV12-4 combines with J gene TRBJ2-3; D is unclear. Trimming removed 5 bases at V and 3 bases at J, with 3 bases between. CDR3 size: 11 residues. Written as DNA, the CDR3 is TGTGCCAGCAGTGAGACAGATACGCAGTATTTT. It translates to CASSETDTQYF.

The J gene is TRBJ1-5, the V gene TRBV9, with D possibly TRBD1 on 5 matching bases. The CDR3 is made up of 14 amino acids. The V gene lost 4 bases and the J gene lost 6 bases, with 14 bases spanning the gap. Germline CDR1 reads SGDLS; CDR2 reads YYNGEE. DNA of the CDR3: TGTGCCAGCAGCTCCTCATCCGGGACTCAGCCCCAGCATTTT. Protein sequence: CASSSSSGTQPQHF.

This clonotype was recorded once. This chain connects TRBV5-1 to TRBJ2-1; no clear D gene. The CDR3 consists of 12 residues. V was shortened by 0 bases and J by 7 bases, with 5 bases between the two germline ends. CDR1 is SGHRS and CDR2 is YFSETQ in the germline V gene. As DNA, the CDR3 is TGCGCCAGCAGCTTGGTATCAAATGAGCAGTTCTTC. Translation: CASSLVSNEQFF.

The chain uses TRBV24-1 and TRBJ2-1; 10 nucleotides match TRBD2. The germline gives CDR1 KGHDR, CDR2 SFDVKD. Trimming took 2 bases from V and 0 from J; bases not matched to a gene: 9. The CDR3 length is 19 residues. In DNA, the CDR3 is TGTGCCACCAGTGATTCGAGGCTAGCGGGGGAAAGCTCCTACAATGAGCAGTTCTTC. Protein sequence: CATSDSRLAGESSYNEQFF.

V usage is TRBV27 and J usage is TRBJ2-7; 8 bases are shared with TRBD1. The germline V gene has CDR1 MNHEY and CDR2 SMNVEV (reference sequence). This CDR3 spans 15 amino acids. V was pared by 2 bases and J by 0 bases, with 3 bases of the junction left unmatched. Here the CDR3 DNA reads TGTGCCAGCAGTTTACGGGGGACAGGCTCCTACGAGCAGTACGTC. It encodes CASSLRGTGSYEQYV.

The genes are TRBV12-3 or TRBV12-4 and TRBJ2-1, with D tentatively TRBD2 (6 bases). V gave up 7 bases and J gave up 7 bases, with 23 bases separating them. This CDR3 region has 16 residues. The CDR3 DNA follows: TGTGCCAGCATGGACTCCTCTAGCGCTTTGAGAAATGAGCAGTTCTTC. It specifies CASMDSSSALRNEQFF.

As to this clonotype: The junction differs from germline at one of its ends, possibly a read error. The gene calls are TRBV7-7 and TRBJ1-2; perhaps TRBD1 as D (6 bases). Per the germline V gene, CDR1 is SSHAT and CDR2 is FNYEAQ (reference sequence). CDR3 length equals 14 residues. CDR3 coding DNA: TGTGCTAGCAGCCCTTACAGGGAAGGAGATGGCTACACCTTC. Translating gives CASSPYREGDGYTF.

The rearrangement links TRBV4-3 to TRBJ2-1; 8 bases line up with TRBD2. V lost 6 bases and J lost 3; bases outside the gene matches: 7. The CDR3 sequence is 15 residues long. Germline CDR1 reads LGHNA; CDR2 reads YSLEER. CDR3 bases: TGCGCCAGCAGTCCAAAGCGGGGGTACTACAATGAGCAGTTCTTC. This encodes CASSPKRGYYNEQFF.

The chain uses TRBV19 and TRBJ2-7; possible D gene TRBD2, 5 bases. Trimming left V 1 base short and J 4 bases short, with 14 bases between. This CDR3 region has 15 residues. CDR1 is LNHDA and CDR2 is SQIVND in the germline V gene (reference sequence). The CDR3 DNA follows: TGTGCCAGTAGTATAGTGGGAGCGGAGGAGTACGAGCAGTACTTC. Its translation: CASSIVGAEEYEQYF.

The rearrangement links TRBV7-6 to TRBJ2-7; 9 bases line up with TRBD1. V gave up 5 bases and J gave up 6 bases; unmatched junction bases: 5. CDR1 SGHVS and CDR2 FNYEAQ come from the germline V gene. The CDR3 has 13 residues. CDR3 in DNA: TGTGCCAGCAGCCCAACAGGGGGCGGCGAGCAGTACTTC. This gives the protein CASSPTGGGEQYF.

The V and J genes are TRBV7-3 and TRBJ2-3; D is uncertain. V lost 5 bases and J 3 bases, leaving 9 bases between the germline ends. Germline V gene sequence: CDR1 SGHTA, CDR2 FQGTGA. This CDR3 has 13 amino acids. The CDR3 DNA is TGTGCCAGCAGCCGAATCCCAACAGATACGCAGTATTTT. The encoded protein is CASSRIPTDTQYF.

This chain uses TRBV11-2 with TRBJ2-3; the match to TRBD2 covers 13 bases. V lost 5 bases and J lost 9; bases outside the gene matches: 14. Germline V gene lookup returns CDR1 SGHAT and CDR2 FQNNGV. The CDR3 sequence is 17 residues long. The CDR3 is CASSAGVGLAGAGTQYF. CDR3 coding DNA: TGTGCCAGCAGCGCCGGAGTAGGACTAGCGGGGGCAGGGACGCAGTATTTT.

In this sample, this clonotype turned up once. The V gene is TRBV7-9, the J gene TRBJ1-1, with unresolved D. The V end lost 7 bases, the J end lost 0 bases, and 3 bases lay between the germline ends. The CDR3 consists of 11 residues. From germline, CDR1 is SEHNR and CDR2 FQNEAQ (reference sequence). CDR3: CASKMNTEAFF. Here the CDR3 DNA reads TGTGCCAGCAAGATGAACACTGAAGCTTTCTTT.

The CDR3 here is CASSSLRVTGNTEAFF. The CDR3 DNA sequence: TGTGCCAGCAGTTCGCTCAGAGTCACCGGTAACACTGAAGCTTTCTTT. The gene calls are TRBV27 and TRBJ1-1; D ambiguous. CDR3 size: 16 residues. CDR1 and CDR2 (germline): MNHEY, SMNVEV (reference sequence). V was pared by 4 bases and J by 2 bases, with 17 bases between.

V gene TRBV9 combines with J gene TRBJ2-3; possibly TRBD2 for D (6 bases). Germline CDR1 and CDR2: SGDLS and YYNGEE. V lost 4 bases and J 0 bases, leaving 12 bases between the germline ends. The CDR3 has 15 amino acids. CDR3 nucleotides: TGTGCCAGCAGCCTCTCGGGACTTAGCACAGATACGCAGTATTTT. This gives the protein CASSLSGLSTDTQYF. Full variable domain (outside the CDR3, taken from reference TRBV9 and TRBJ2-3): DSGVTQTPKHLITATGQRVTLRCSPRSGDLSVYWYQQSLDQGLQFLIQYYNGEERAKGNILERFSAQQFPDLHSELNLSSLELGDSALYFCASSLSGLSTDTQYFGPGTRLTVL.

J is TRBJ2-3 and V is TRBV7-6; the match to TRBD2 covers 13 bases. The CDR3 totals 16 residues. Unmatched junction bases numbered 4, after V lost 3 bases and J lost 4 bases. In germline, CDR1 is SGHVS, CDR2 FNYEAQ. DNA of the CDR3: TGTGCCAGCAGCTTGTGGACTAGCGGGAGTGCAGATACGCAGTATTTT. This translates into CASSLWTSGSADTQYF.

The chain uses TRBV5-6 and TRBJ1-6; D uncertain. V was cut by 0 bases and J by 7 bases, with 11 bases left in between. Germline CDR1 reads SGHDT; CDR2 reads YYEEEE. CDR3 length equals 15 residues. The CDR3 DNA follows: TGTGCCAGCAGCTTGGAACGGATCGGAAATTCACCCCTCCACTTT. This gives the protein CASSLERIGNSPLHF.

Only a few counts were recorded for this clonotype. The chain combines TRBV6-5 with TRBJ2-7, with TRBD2 matching 9 bases. CDR3 length equals 14 residues. V shed 0 bases and J 3 bases; nucleotides not matched to a gene: 0. CDR1 and CDR2 from the germline V gene are MNHEY and SVGAGI. CDR3 nucleotide sequence: TGTGCCAGCAGTTACTCTAGCGGGAGCTACGAGCAGTACGTC. It encodes CASSYSSGSYEQYV.